These 10 T cell receptor beta chains came from one sample sequenced in a study of blood T cell repertoires in COVID-19. Profiled with immunoSEQ multiplex PCR; TCRdb holds only in-frame clones, not every one. The repertoire holds about 440,000 clones, roughly 88% seen once, with roughly 12% in the top ten. Source material: peripheral blood. The origin of the receptors is a woman in her fifties or sixties with COVID-19, enrolled during active disease.

The CDR3 is CASSQRTGTDSPLHF. The CDR3 region has the DNA TGCGCCAGCAGCCAGAGGACAGGGACGGATTCACCCCTCCACTTT. The V call is TRBV5-1, the J call TRBJ1-6; 8 nucleotides match TRBD1. From germline, CDR1 is SGHRS and CDR2 YFSETQ. V lost 4 bases and J lost 8; bases outside the gene matches: 8. The CDR3 has 15 amino acids.

The chain employs TRBV2 and TRBJ1-5; D uncertain. Germline CDR1 is SNHLY and CDR2 is FYNNEI. CDR3 size: 14 residues. The ends were cut back, 5 bases at V and 4 bases at J, with 12 bases in the middle. DNA of the CDR3: TGTGCCAGCAGTTACCCCGCCGGGAATCAGCCCCAGCATTTT. Translating gives CASSYPAGNQPQHF.

V gene TRBV24-1 combines with J gene TRBJ2-3; D possibly corresponds to TRBD2 (5 bases). Looked up from germline, CDR1 is KGHDR and CDR2 is SFDVKD. The germline V and J ends were trimmed by 3 bases and 0 bases, with 15 bases remaining between them. The CDR3 is 17 amino acids. CDR3 residues: CATSDTTGLSSTDTQYF. The DNA of the CDR3 is TGTGCCACCAGTGATACAACGGGGTTATCTAGCACAGATACGCAGTATTTT.

Concerning this clone itself: Different DNA sequences within this sample yield the same CDR3. The chain recombines TRBV6-1 with TRBJ1-2; no clear D gene. Germline loops: CDR1 MNHNS, CDR2 SASEGT. Trimming shortened V by 1 base and J by 5 bases, and 8 bases separated the two germline ends. The CDR3 consists of 13 residues. Written as DNA, the CDR3 is TGTGCCAGCAGTGAAGGCCGGGGTTATGGCTACACCTTC. This translates into CASSEGRGYGYTF.

The chain recombines TRBV7-9 with TRBJ2-7, with TRBD1 identical over 8 bases. J was trimmed by 0 bases and V by 2 bases; bases with no gene match: 9. The CDR3 extends over 17 amino acids. From germline, CDR1 is SEHNR and CDR2 FQNEAQ (reference sequence). CDR3 nucleotides: TGTGCCAGCAGCTTAAGGGATTGGGACAGGAGCTCCTACGAGCAGTACTTC. It specifies CASSLRDWDRSSYEQYF.

The rearrangement links TRBV5-5 to TRBJ2-2; no clear D gene. This CDR3 has 13 residues. Germline assignment: CDR1 SGHKS and CDR2 YYEKEE (reference sequence). V was cut by 2 bases and J by 10 bases, with 12 bases left in between. In DNA form, the CDR3 reads TGTGCCAGCAGCTTCCCAGGTTCCGAGGAGCTGTTTTTT. Residues: CASSFPGSEELFF.

The chain employs TRBV7-9 and TRBJ2-4; D is possibly TRBD2 (6 bases). CDR1 is SEHNR, CDR2 FQNEAQ, per germline (reference sequence). V gave up 5 bases and J gave up 0 bases, with 11 bases separating them. The CDR3 runs to 15 residues. In nucleotides, the CDR3 is TGTGCCAGCAGCCTCGAGGGACTAGCCAAAAACATTCAGTACTTC. It translates to CASSLEGLAKNIQYF. Looking up the rest from reference TRBV7-9 and TRBJ2-4 gives the full variable domain: DTGVSQNPRHKITKRGQNVTFRCDPISEHNRLYWYRQTLGQGPEFLTYFQNEAQLEKSRLLSDRFSAERPKGSFSTLEIQRTEQGDSAMYLCASSLEGLAKNIQYFGAGTRLSVL.

Regarding this clone: Other nucleotide sequences in the sample specify the same CDR3. This chain links TRBV9 with TRBJ1-5; possibly TRBD1 for D (6 bases). The CDR3 has 14 residues. The germline gives CDR1 SGDLS, CDR2 YYNGEE. Deletions cut 0 bases from V and 4 bases from J, with 8 bases between. CDR3 loop: CASSVGQANQPQHF. For the CDR3, the DNA is TGTGCCAGCAGCGTAGGACAGGCAAATCAGCCCCAGCATTTT.

This rearrangement joins TRBV21-1 to TRBJ2-7; the table's D call of TRBD2 was not tested on the DNA. TRBV21-1 is flagged as a pseudogene. This CDR3 has 15 residues. The CDR3 DNA reads as TGTGCCAGCAGGGTTGGTGGAGAGACTTCCTACGAGCAGTACTTC. This encodes CASRVGGETSYEQYF.

The chain recombines TRBV9 with TRBJ2-1; 9 bases fit TRBD1. Looked up from germline, CDR1 is SGDLS and CDR2 is YYNGEE. V was pared by 2 bases and J by 5 bases, with 8 bases of the junction left unmatched. This CDR3 is built from 16 residues. CDR3 residues: CASSVLGTGTNNEQFF. CDR3 nucleotides: TGTGCCAGCAGCGTCCTCGGGACAGGGACTAACAATGAGCAGTTCTTC. Supplemented by reference TRBV9 and TRBJ2-1, the full variable domain reads DSGVTQTPKHLITATGQRVTLRCSPRSGDLSVYWYQQSLDQGLQFLIQYYNGEERAKGNILERFSAQQFPDLHSELNLSSLELGDSALYFCASSVLGTGTNNEQFFGPGTRLTVL.